This T cell receptor (beta chain) is drawn from a study of OX40 agonist ivuxolimab in advanced cancers. Concerning the study at large: Ivuxolimab was an agonistic, fully human IgG2 monoclonal antibody directed against OX40 (CD134), a costimulatory receptor. Intravenous ivuxolimab was administered to patients every 2 weeks at six dose levels: 0.01, 0.1, 0.3, 1.5, 3 and 10 mg/kg. Of the 50 to 55 patients in dose escalation, some 20 had hepatocellular carcinoma, around 15 had melanoma, 9 had renal cell carcinoma and 9 had head and neck cancer. In the dose-escalation cohort, 82.7% of patients were male, and the mean age was approximately 60 years, with a range of roughly 20 to 80. Prior anti-PD-1, anti-PD-L1 or anti-CTLA-4 therapy was permitted, and approximately 42% of dose-escalation patients had received checkpoint inhibitors. Partial responses occurred in three dose-escalation patients: two with cutaneous melanoma and one with hepatocellular carcinoma. Peripheral TCRbeta sequencing aimed to test whether ivuxolimab altered TCR sequence diversity and caused clonal T-cell expansion. The paper covers the monotherapy dose-escalation part of the phase I ivuxolimab trial, which included N ≈ 50 patients.

V and J are truncated by 2 bases and 7 bases respectively, leaving an intervening sequence of 12 bases. Reading the germline V gene gives CDR1 MNHNS and CDR2 SASEGT. Including the terminal cysteine and phenylalanine, the CDR3 comprises 14 residues. Here the CDR3 DNA is all that survives: 42 bases in frame from base 1. This clone came up once. Its target antigen remains unknown. No much larger clone exists at a distance of one base, and base qualities are not known. For sequencing of the TCRbeta CDR3 region, genomic DNA was extracted from the sorted cells. The immunoSEQ Assay was used for sequencing of TCRbeta CDR3 regions. TCRdb carries this immuneACCESS record with in-frame sequences only. Its versions omit some clonotypes, under half of them owing to an unresolved V gene in the studies checked, with the rest unexplained. The sample table holds some 74,000 clones, of which about 85% were seen once. The ten top clones hold around 0.98% of the sample.

Study-level results and caveats: Low levels of normalized T-cell clonal expansion were also seen in some patients who did not respond. Which antigens the clonally expanded peripheral T cells were specific for was not determined. At doses of 0.1 to 3.0 mg/kg, clonal expansion of both CD4+ and CD8+ T cells in blood was seen between baseline and week 6. On average, CD8+ T cells showed more expanded clones than CD4+ T cells after ivuxolimab. In partial responders in the 0.1-3.0 mg/kg groups, normalized peripheral clonal expansion was found to be among the lowest, especially among CD8+ T cells.

The trial excluded patients who had a history of autoimmune disease or were on systemic immunosuppression. In every dose cohort, peripheral blood was drawn for TCR sequencing at baseline, cycle 4 day 1, and cycle 7 day 1. Samples came from an open-label, multicenter, first-in-human phase I dose-escalation trial of ivuxolimab. The trial enrolled adults with locally advanced or metastatic head and neck squamous cell, hepatocellular, melanoma or renal cell carcinoma. Before TCR sequencing, CD4+ T cells and CD8+ T cells from peripheral blood were sorted into separate populations. The TCR comes from an adult with an advanced solid tumor such as melanoma, head and neck, liver or kidney cancer. The sequences come from CD4+ or CD8+ T cells sorted from blood, collected in a trial of the OX40 agonist ivuxolimab. The rearrangement combines TRBV6-1 with TRBJ1-5; the D segment could be TRBD1, given 5 matching bases. The CDR3 region has the sequence CASSEKRRDQPQHF. The nucleotide sequence reads as follows: TGTGCCAGCAGTGAAAAGCGTCGGGACCAGCCCCAGCATTTT.